This T cell receptor beta chain was sequenced in a study of cytomegalovirus exposure and HLA in healthy donors (dated by TCRdb to 2016 to 2017). For the wider study: An earlier analysis of roughly 500 of the donors reported 250 to 300 Gb of sequence data and around 110 million unique TCR beta sequences obtained from 180 million or so T cells. Among some 400 genotyped donors of the cohort, an average of approximately 240,000 unique TCR beta nucleotide sequences were sequenced per donor, 15% to 20% of them non-productive. Of the roughly 400 genotyped donors, roughly 76% were placed in the genetic ancestry cluster associated with self-reported Caucasian donors. An early release that covered about 600 HLA-typed donors contained about 300 gigabases of sequencing data and about 84 million unique TCR sequences. All discovery cohort repertoires had been generated using a single sequencing platform. Alongside the repertoire data, information on donor age, sex, ethnicity and CMV serostatus was compiled. To predict cytomegalovirus infection status, the study brought together high-throughput TCR immunosequencing, statistical association of individual TCRs with disease status, and machine learning. A later analysis re-examined previously published TCR beta repertoires from about 670 donors and added high-resolution HLA genotyping to investigate patterns of TCR occurrence. Typing coverage varied by locus: about 620-630 donors for A, B, C, DRB1 and DQB1; 500 to 550 for DQA1; around 610 for DPA1; roughly 470 for DPB1. The study used immunosequencing to profile the T cell repertoires of several hundred subjects and linked those repertoires to cytomegalovirus serostatus. The aim of the study was to test whether cataloging public T cell receptors could identify signatures of past pathogen exposure. The later analysis used no new phenotypic data to find candidate immune exposures, relying instead on TCR beta sequences and their occurrence across donors. Because of strong linkage in the cohort, five DR-DQ haplotypes were treated as single units for association and clustering. Class I and class II HLA loci were covered by the typing at four-digit resolution. In an earlier analysis of over 550 of the donors, high-throughput TCR beta sequencing was used to judge whether each TCR beta V gene segment behaved as functional or pseudogenic. Besides the first cohort of 550 to 750 subjects, a separate validation cohort made up of 120 different subjects was used. In a later genetic analysis, genome-wide SNP genotypes for about three fifths of the roughly 670 donors were used, and that subset was treated as a discovery cohort. General conclusions and limits of the study: In vitro tests confirmed that a few of the cytomegalovirus-associated TCR beta chains recognize cytomegalovirus antigens. Correlated functional status among segregating V segments might be attributable to linkage disequilibrium, but an unknown experimental factor could not be ruled out. An earlier analysis of several hundred of the donors showed that most TCR beta V segments appeared in productive rearrangements either about 90% or about 30% of the time, which broadly matched IMGT annotations. Because counts were too low, about 15 rarely observed V segments, including chromosome 9 orphons, were left out of the earlier analysis of 500 to 650 of the donors. A later analysis reported that several top co-occurrence clusters appeared linked to parvovirus B19, influenza, CMV and Epstein-Barr virus. Most CMV-associated TCR beta chains appeared to be HLA-restricted in a later analysis, and the HLA associations seemed to be driven largely by CMV exposure. When HLA alleles, especially DR and DQ, strongly co-occurred, TCR associations were difficult to assign to individual alleles. A cluster of highly shared sequence variants was judged likely to represent a technical artifact of the sequencing pipeline. The presence/absence analyses assumed that sequencing depth was roughly uniform across donors, and that assumption may not be true. Because the 87-base-pair reads could not distinguish some IMGT-functional V segments, including TRBV6-2 and TRBV6-3, those segments were excluded. A later genetic analysis reported fewer N-insertions in productive TCRs among donors in an Asian-associated ancestry cluster than the approximately 670-donor mean. A further reported finding was that TCR beta sequences accurately predicted the HLA-A and HLA-B alleles for most subjects in the first cohort. For the cohort, immune exposure information was limited to CMV serostatus. The authors suggested that the approach could potentially be generalized to other disease states and immunological phenotypes. HLA typing was unavailable for some donors at each locus, so association tests used only the typed subset. The classifier was reported to diagnose cytomegalovirus status with high specificity and sensitivity in both the original cohort and the validation cohort. Most TCR sequences were observed very rarely across donors, whereas some public TCRs were present in many individuals. The cohort was sequenced for TCR beta chains only, and without alpha or paired-chain data the features that could be detected were limited. A later analysis found that TCR association rates varied across HLA loci, with DRB1 alleles showing the most associated TCRs and HLA-C alleles the fewest. V-gene and J-gene trimming of TCR beta chains was associated with a missense DCLRE1C variant in a later genetic analysis, and the association was replicated in an independent cohort. In a later analysis, HLA-associated TCR beta chains showed more clonal expansion and lower generation probabilities than non-associated chains that were equally common. At a false discovery rate of 0.05, a later analysis linked under 20,000 TCR beta sequences to specific HLA alleles. The study listed 164 TCR beta chains as associated with cytomegalovirus.

Library preparation was by the immunoSEQ multiplex PCR assay. The multiplex PCR relied on a mix of 60 forward primers for TCR Vbeta segments and 13 reverse primers for TCR Jbeta segments. The CDR3 region of rearranged TCR beta genes was amplified from genomic DNA by a multiplex PCR assay. The Illumina HiSeq System was used to sequence the amplified TCR beta libraries as 87-base-pair reads. The study's processing was this. Across the 670 or so repertoires, a later analysis counted some 81 million unique TCR beta chains, roughly 11 million of which were shared by at least two donors. A nearest-neighbor algorithm error-corrected the raw reads and collapsed the reads into unique sequences, merging closely related sequences to remove PCR and sequencing errors. CDR3 sequences were aligned to IMGT reference sequences to assign V, D and J gene segments. For a sequence to be retained, at least a six-nucleotide match to both a V gene segment and a J gene segment was required. Rearrangements were called productive when the CDR3 lacked stop codons and stayed in frame with V and J; all others were non-productive. CDR3 was defined by IMGT convention, running from the second conserved V-encoded cysteine to the conserved J-encoded phenylalanine. In an earlier analysis of approximately 590 of the donors, sequences lacking an unambiguous match to a single V gene segment were excluded. In an earlier analysis of 450 to 750 of the donors, a V segment was called functional when productive rearrangements were above 56.7%, and segregating when the standard deviation between donors exceeded 5%. A statistical classification framework was built to diagnose cytomegalovirus status from the catalog of TCR beta chain sequences. A later analysis assigned V and J genes by comparing TCR nucleotide sequences with IMGT/GENE-DB human TR gene sequences. The TCRdist pipeline was used in a later analysis to assign CDR3 sequences and most-parsimonious VDJ recombination scenarios. In a later analysis, each TCR beta chain was defined by its CDR3 amino acid sequence together with its V-gene family, and reads without a unique V-gene family were excluded. To address suspected cross-contamination and a sequencing artifact, a later analysis removed approximately 600 highly shared, low-generation-probability nucleotide sequences. A later analysis calculated a clonal expansion index for each public chain from normalized within-repertoire ranks of inferred template counts. A later analysis computed generation probabilities with a VDJ recombination model fitted to out-of-frame rearrangements, and checked the results against IGoR. A later analysis scored TCR-TCR, TCR-HLA and TCR-CMV co-occurrence with hypergeometric tests, applying a repertoire-size bias correction to TCR pairs. False discovery rates were estimated in a later analysis by permuting HLA or CMV assignments 20 times. In a later analysis, co-occurring TCRs were grouped using DBSCAN, and TCRdist sequence similarity was added for clustering within HLA-allele-positive subsets. Repertoires with fewer than 30,000 or more than 120,000 public chains were left out of co-occurrence clustering, as were four to six repertoires with anomalous nucleotide sharing. The table comes from immuneACCESS by way of TCRdb, which keeps in-frame sequences with V and J called. Part of the clones is missing from these tables; in studies checked, under half for an unresolved V gene and the rest for unknown reasons. The DNA gave D and trimming, while V, J and clone size come from that table. The sample table holds nearly 300,000 clones, of which 70% to 90% were seen once. The ten largest clones take up 4% of the sample.

The cohort comprised hundreds of healthy bone marrow donors. At the time of sampling, all cohort members were nominally healthy, though unrecorded immune exposures were likely present. The donor tested CMV seropositive and was one of the 289 seropositive cohort members. A peripheral blood sample was provided by each donor, and peripheral blood mononuclear cells were used for TCR beta sequencing. The Qiagen DNeasy Blood Extraction Kit was used to extract genomic DNA from the blood cell samples. Relative to germline, V is missing 3 bases and J is missing 5 bases, with 6 bases of the junction outside any gene match. From the cysteine through the phenylalanine, the CDR3 covers 15 amino acids. The read is trimmed to its CDR3 DNA, 45 bases read in frame from base 1. CDR1 and CDR2, per the germline V gene (reference sequence), are LNHNV and YYDKDF. Comments on this clone: Its antigen is currently not known. Per-base qualities were not stored, and no clone one base away is much larger.

The source material was PBMCs. This TCR was recovered from a man between 35 and 55 years old in good health and CMV-seropositive. The chain couples TRBV15 to TRBJ2-2, with TRBD2 matching 7 junction bases. The bases are TGTGCCACCAGCAGTGGGAGGGCCGCGACCGGGGAGCTGTTTTTT. This codes for CATSSGRAATGELFF.